The clone carrying this T cell receptor (beta chain) has a handful of counts. Its antigen remains unknown. This CDR3 is 16 amino acids long. Germline V gene sequence: CDR1 MGHRA, CDR2 YSYEKL. J was trimmed by 4 bases and V by 2 bases; bases with no gene match: 10. 60 Vbeta and 13 Jbeta primers were used in PCR. The method was immunoSEQ multiplex PCR; TCRdb's version includes in-frame clones alone and lacks a portion of them. The table shows approximately 78,000 clones, with 65% to 70% occurring only once. The data were obtained in a study of cytomegalovirus exposure and HLA in healthy donors. Study results and limitations: TCR beta chains associated with HLA were, in a later analysis, more clonally expanded than equally common others.

This TCR came from a middle-aged man in good health and CMV-seropositive. The chain carries TRBV4-1 and TRBJ1-2; 7 bases are a match to TRBD1. Sequencing was carried out using PBMCs. CDR3 loop: CASSQILRTGFYGYTF. The CDR3 DNA sequence: TGCGCCAGCAGCCAAATTCTAAGGACAGGCTTCTATGGCTACACCTTC.